This TCR beta chain is drawn from a study of cytomegalovirus exposure and HLA in healthy donors. About this clone: The antigen is not known.

CDR1 is MNHNS, CDR2 SASEGT, per germline. This CDR3 has 14 amino acids. Unmatched junction bases numbered 5, after V lost 5 bases and J lost 4 bases. Primers for the PCR totalled 60 Vbeta and 13 Jbeta. TCRdb keeps only in-frame clones here, not all; method: immunoSEQ multiplex PCR. The table lists more than 200,000 clones, about 79% of them singletons. Findings and caveats of the study: With DRB1 most and HLA-C fewest, TCR association rates differed between HLA loci in a later analysis.

The chain recombines TRBV6-1 with TRBJ1-5; 7 nucleotides agree with TRBD1. The origin of this receptor is a man aged 18-30 years in good health and CMV-seronegative. What was sequenced was PBMCs. The CDR3 DNA reads TGTGCCAGCAGTAGGGGGACAGCTAATCAGCCCCAGCATTTT. Its protein is CASSRGTANQPQHF.